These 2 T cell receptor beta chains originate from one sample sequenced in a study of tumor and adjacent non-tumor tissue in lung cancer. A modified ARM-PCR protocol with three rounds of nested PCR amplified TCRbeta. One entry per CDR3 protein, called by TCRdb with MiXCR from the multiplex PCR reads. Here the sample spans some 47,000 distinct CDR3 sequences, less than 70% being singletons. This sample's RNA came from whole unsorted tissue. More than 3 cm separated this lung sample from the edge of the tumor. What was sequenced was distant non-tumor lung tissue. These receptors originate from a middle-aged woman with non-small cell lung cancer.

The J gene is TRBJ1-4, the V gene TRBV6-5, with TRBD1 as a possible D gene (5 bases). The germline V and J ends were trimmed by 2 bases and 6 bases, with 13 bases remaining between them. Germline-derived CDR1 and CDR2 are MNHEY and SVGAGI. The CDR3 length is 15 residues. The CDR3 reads CASSYTAGPDEKLFF. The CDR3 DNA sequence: TGTGCCAGCAGTTACACAGCAGGGCCGGATGAAAAACTGTTTTTT.

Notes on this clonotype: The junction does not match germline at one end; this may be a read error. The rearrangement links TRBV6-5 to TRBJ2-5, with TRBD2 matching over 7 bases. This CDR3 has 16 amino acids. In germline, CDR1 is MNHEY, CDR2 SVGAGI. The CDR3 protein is CASSPLAEVNQEAQYF. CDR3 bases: TGTGCCAGCAGTCCGCTAGCGGAGGTAAACCAAGAGGCCCAGTACTTC.